This T cell receptor beta chain was identified in a study of blood T cell repertoires in COVID-19 (dated by TCRdb to the early 2020s). In the study overall: Samples covering the acute and convalescent phases of COVID-19 were provided by collaborators in the United States, Italy and Spain. The repertoires were made available in a free public database intended to serve as a resource for research on the immune response to SARS-CoV-2. Where available, HLA class I and class II types were taken from metadata supplied by the sample provider and were not determined by assay-based typing. The prospective study material was composed of cDNA or gDNA derived from T cells, B-cell-depleted T cells, or PBMCs. Deeply sampled blood TCRbeta repertoires from subjects exposed to, actively infected with, or recovered from COVID-19 were included in the dataset. A de-identified subject ID, COVID-19 status, age in years and sex were almost always included in the sample metadata. The samples were drawn from two sources: the first 160 participants of the ongoing ImmuneRACE study, and approximately 1,300 subjects contributed by 6 global collaborators.

The study at large found these results: The amount of clinical and demographic metadata varied by source and participant and was provided uncurated.

Trimming takes 4 bases from V and 0 bases from J, and the germline ends sit 12 bases apart. Inclusive of the bounding cysteine and phenylalanine, the CDR3 is 15 residues long. The kept DNA is CDR3 alone, 45 bases in frame from the first base. Via the germline V gene, CDR1 is SGHDT and CDR2 YYEEEE. Each collaborating institution followed its own protocols to collect whole blood in K2EDTA tubes. For TCRbeta analysis, collaborators shipped samples in one of three forms: frozen whole blood, isolated PBMCs, or DNA extracted from either of those sample types. About this clone: Its cognate antigen has yet to be identified. No much larger clonotype is one base removed from it; base qualities were not supplied.

TCRbeta CDR3 regions were amplified from genomic DNA using the immunoSEQ Assay, a bias-controlled multiplex PCR. Concerning the study's data processing: Within the assay, amplification of reference gene primers was used to estimate how many nucleated cells each sample contained. To quantify the absolute abundance of each unique TCRbeta CDR3 rearrangement, sequence reads were collapsed and filtered. For each sample, productive Simpson clonality was calculated as the square root of Simpson's diversity index across productive rearrangements. TCRdb mirrors the immuneACCESS table, restricted to in-frame sequences. Some clones are absent from its copies; in checked studies, under half trace to an unresolved V gene, and the reason for the others is unknown. Clone size and V and J calls were adopted from that table, with D and trimming inferred from the DNA. Within this sample are under 300,000 clones, with roughly 84% of them counted one time only. Roughly 4% of the sample is taken by the ten largest.

This TCR derives from a woman aged 40 to 55 with active or convalescent COVID-19. The chain couples TRBV5-6 to TRBJ2-3, with the D segment identity uncertain. Sequenced sample: peripheral blood. The CDR3 here reads CASSLGPTSTDTQYF. The sequence in DNA is TGTGCCAGCAGCCTTGGGCCTACTAGCACAGATACGCAGTATTTT.